This T cell receptor (beta chain) stems from a study of T cell clonality in common variable immunodeficiency. Points from the study as a whole: Compared with healthy controls, CVID subjects showed increased TCRbeta clonality, mostly in about a third. Repertoire-complication correlations in CVID were limited by patient heterogeneity.

Generated by immunoSEQ multiplex PCR, the TCRdb table keeps only in-frame clones and is missing some. The data show 45,000 to 60,000 clones, with none appearing a single time. Germline V gene data show CDR1 as ENHRY and CDR2 as SYGVKD. The CDR3 loop spans 16 amino acids. The V gene end was trimmed by 2 bases and the J gene end by 0 bases; junction bases not matched to a gene: 3. This clone was seen repeatedly, ten times or more. The antigen remains unidentified. The CDR3 end lies 3 residues beyond the end of the read and is filled in from the germline J gene. Sequencing used peripheral blood mononuclear cells. This chain uses TRBV10-3 with TRBJ1-2; 10 bases align to TRBD1. The TCR was taken from a person aged 18 to 75 in good health. The CDR3 protein is CAISEGQGDANYGYTF. The DNA read from the CDR3 is TGTGCCATCAGTGAGGGACAGGGGGACGCTAACTATGGC.